The 2 T cell receptor beta chains reported below all come from one sample, sequenced in a study of cytomegalovirus exposure and HLA in healthy donors (dated by TCRdb to the late 2010s). Libraries were constructed by the immunoSEQ multiplex PCR assay. A mixture of 60 forward primers for TCR Vbeta segments and 13 reverse primers for TCR Jbeta segments was used in the multiplex PCR. TCRdb carries this immuneACCESS record with in-frame sequences only. Its versions omit some clonotypes, under half of them owing to an unresolved V gene in the studies checked, with the rest unexplained. This sample lists some 130,000 clones; 80% were detected once. Jointly, the top ten make up 2% to 3% of the sample. The specimen was PBMCs. These receptors were obtained from a young man in good health and CMV-seronegative.

The chain recombines TRBV6-1 with TRBJ1-2; 10 bases line up with TRBD1. The CDR3 runs 21 residues. Per the germline V gene, CDR1 is MNHNS and CDR2 is SASEGT. The V and J ends lost 2 bases and 1 base, in that order; junction bases with no gene match: 19. The CDR3 spells CASSEYSIGGTGARYNYGYTF. The CDR3 region has the DNA TGTGCCAGCAGTGAATACTCCATTGGCGGGACAGGGGCTCGCTATAACTATGGCTACACCTTC.

This clone was observed a few times. V usage is TRBV6-5 and J usage is TRBJ2-7; D perhaps matches TRBD2 (5 bases). V was clipped by 4 bases and J by 2 bases, with 12 bases between them. CDR3 length: 14 residues. Looked up from germline, CDR1 is MNHEY and CDR2 is SVGAGI. CDR3 in amino acids: CASSSGSAPYEQYF. CDR3 nucleotides: TGTGCCAGCAGTTCGGGTAGCGCACCCTACGAGCAGTACTTC.